This TCR beta chain comes out of a study of blood T cell repertoires in COVID-19. At the level of the study: The study drew acute and convalescent COVID-19 samples from the United States, Italy and Spain. Sources were T cells, B-cell-depleted T cells, or PBMCs; the material itself was cDNA or gDNA.

The Seattle site enrolled patients during active infection and followed them longitudinally. Under the authors' procedure: The authors estimated nucleated cell counts from reference gene primer amplification. Sequencing used immunoSEQ multiplex PCR; TCRdb keeps in-frame clones, though not all of them. V, J and clone size are those of that table, while D and trimming were read from the DNA. Of 350,000 to 450,000 clones detected, around nine tenths appear once; the ten largest clones hold approximately 1.5%. This clonotype was obtained from a woman between 35 and 50 years old with COVID-19, enrolled during active disease. The sample comprised peripheral blood.

Here the CDR3 DNA reads TGTGCCAGCAGCGTAGAGCGCTCCGGGACACGTTCCGGGGAGCTGTTTTTT. It yields the protein CASSVERSGTRSGELFF. The chain recombines TRBV9 with TRBJ2-2; possible D gene TRBD1, 6 bases. The CDR3 consists of 17 residues. Germline CDR1 is SGDLS and CDR2 is YYNGEE. V lost 0 bases and J 6 bases, leaving 18 bases between the germline ends. The full variable domain, its missing parts supplied by reference TRBV9 and TRBJ2-2, is DSGVTQTPKHLITATGQRVTLRCSPRSGDLSVYWYQQSLDQGLQFLIQYYNGEERAKGNILERFSAQQFPDLHSELNLSSLELGDSALYFCASSVERSGTRSGELFFGEGSRLTVL.